The present T cell receptor beta chain was sequenced within a study of T-cell reconstitution after alpha-beta-depleted transplantation in children. Study results and caveats: A year post-transplant, T-cell counts and diversity derived mostly from newly produced T cells. The study traced high day-60 TCRbeta diversity in some patients to surviving recipient T cells and thymic progenitors. The origin of alpha-beta T cells about two months after transplant was reportedly several hundred expanded graft clones.

A note on this clonotype: As yet, its antigen is unknown.

It was with unique molecular identifiers that the TCRbeta library was prepared. MiXCR was run by TCRdb on the PCR reads, yielding one entry per CDR3 protein. The sample lists about 78,000 distinct CDR3 sequences; around 14% were seen once. Sequencing used PBMCs, mostly from graft donor cells, obtained 180 days after TCRalphabeta/CD19-depleted stem cell transplant. The receptor comes from a male patient between 2 and 15 years old who had a stem cell transplant for acute lymphoblastic leukemia, so the T cells may come from the graft donor.

CDR3 loop: CASSLDGLLGPQHF. CDR3 nucleotides: TGTGCCAGCAGCTTAGACGGCCTCCTAGGCCCCCAGCATTTT. V and J are TRBV7-2 and TRBJ1-5, with no clear D. Germline loops: CDR1 SGHTA, CDR2 FQGNSA. This CDR3 comprises 14 residues. V was pared by 1 base and J by 10 bases, with 14 bases between.